These 27 T cell receptor beta chains were all obtained from the same sample, sequenced in a study of T cell repertoires in cytomegalovirus infection. The antigens these receptors bind are not known. TCRdb redid the calling of the reads with MiXCR, one entry per CDR3 protein. The sample has 55,000 to 70,000 distinct CDR3 sequences, about 23% seen once. Source material: PBMCs, sequenced either directly or after in vitro stimulation (not recorded which). The receptors were gathered from a human donor in good health (CMV status not recorded). Some clones in this sample may be carry-over from other donors' samples.

The chain has TRBV11-2 and TRBJ1-1; D gene uncertain. In germline, CDR1 is SGHAT, CDR2 FQNNGV. The V gene lost 1 base and the J gene lost 2 bases, with 11 bases spanning the gap. The CDR3 consists of 15 residues. The CDR3 DNA sequence: TGTGCCAGCAGCTTAGGTGTGCGGGTTAACACTGAAGCTTTCTTT. Its protein product is CASSLGVRVNTEAFF. The entire variable domain, with the rest obtained from reference TRBV11-2 and TRBJ1-1, is as follows: EAGVAQSPRYKIIEKRQSVAFWCNPISGHATLYWYQQILGQGPKLLIQFQNNGVVDDSQLPKDRFSAERLKGVDSTLKIQPAKLEDSAVYLCASSLGVRVNTEAFFGQGTRLTVV.

The chain is built from TRBV12-3 or TRBV12-4 and TRBJ2-6; 12 bases align to TRBD1. The junction had 5 bases not matched to a gene; V was cut back by 6 bases and J by 2 bases. This CDR3 is built from 17 residues. The CDR3 loop is CASREGQGATGANVLTF. For the CDR3, the DNA is TGTGCCAGCAGGGAGGGACAGGGGGCGACTGGGGCCAACGTCCTGACTTTC.

The CDR3 reads CASSPGGNRNTEAFF. DNA for the CDR3: TGTGCCAGCAGTCCCGGGGGGAACAGGAACACTGAAGCTTTCTTT. The chain carries TRBV12-3 or TRBV12-4 and TRBJ1-1, with D maybe TRBD1 (5 bases). CDR3 length: 15 amino acids. V was pared by 5 bases and J by 1 base, with 14 bases between.

Written as DNA, the CDR3 is TGTGCCAGCTCCGTAGGGGGGAATCTACGCTCTGGAAACACCATATATTTT. Translated: CASSVGGNLRSGNTIYF. The rearrangement uses TRBV9 and TRBJ1-3; TRBD1 is a possible D gene (6 bases). The CDR3 loop spans 17 amino acids. CDR1 SGDLS and CDR2 YYNGEE come from the germline V gene. V lost 7 bases and J lost 0, with 20 bases in between.

This clonotype turned up a few times. The chain is built from TRBV4-1 and TRBJ1-5; no reliable D call. The CDR3 covers 12 residues. V was cut by 3 bases and J by 3 bases, with 3 bases left in between. The germline gives CDR1 MGHRA, CDR2 YSYEKL. The CDR3 DNA reads TGCGCCAGCAGCCACCACAATCAGCCCCAGCATTTT. This sequence encodes CASSHHNQPQHF.

The genes are TRBV11-2 and TRBJ2-3, with D perhaps TRBD2 (6 bases). The CDR3 loop spans 14 amino acids. Deletions cut 1 base from V and 5 bases from J, with 10 bases between. Germline V lookup: CDR1 SGHAT, CDR2 FQNNGV. Here the CDR3 reads CASSLVVGRDTQYF. In DNA form, the CDR3 reads TGTGCCAGCAGCTTAGTGGTCGGGAGAGATACGCAGTATTTT.

The chain has TRBV6-5 and TRBJ1-1, with D unresolved. CDR3 length: 13 amino acids. The germline V and J ends were trimmed by 7 bases and 0 bases, with 9 bases remaining between them. The germline CDR1 and CDR2 sequences are MNHEY and SVGAGI. The CDR3 sequence is CASKWVMNTEAFF. CDR3 nucleotide sequence: TGTGCCAGCAAATGGGTAATGAACACTGAAGCTTTCTTT.

The V and J genes are TRBV7-6 and TRBJ2-5; no clear D gene. V was cut by 4 bases and J by 0 bases, with 6 bases left in between. CDR3 size: 13 residues. From germline, CDR1 is SGHVS and CDR2 FNYEAQ. DNA of the CDR3: TGTGCCAGCAGCTCCCTGTACCAAGAGACCCAGTACTTC. Its protein product is CASSSLYQETQYF.

This clonotype was counted many times. For the CDR3, the DNA is TGTGCCAGCACCCGAAGAGCGGGAGGGAGCAATGAGCAGTTCTTC. Translating gives CASTRRAGGSNEQFF. The rearrangement links TRBV6-1 to TRBJ2-1, with 10 bases identical to TRBD2. V dropped 7 bases and J dropped 6; count of bases not matched to a gene: 9. The germline CDR1 and CDR2 sequences are MNHNS and SASEGT. The CDR3 runs 15 residues.

This clonotype was counted a few times. The chain joins TRBV7-9 to TRBJ2-1; D might be TRBD2 (6 bases). Trimming stripped 5 bases from V and 6 bases from J, with 29 bases between. This CDR3 spans 19 amino acids. Germline CDR1 reads SEHNR; CDR2 reads FQNEAQ (reference sequence). The CDR3 loop reads CASSPGTEGRALSLNEQFF. The CDR3 region has the DNA TGTGCCAGCAGCCCCGGGACGGAGGGCCGCGCCCTCTCCCTCAATGAGCAGTTCTTC.

This clonotype has more than one count but fewer than ten. The V call is TRBV6-5, the J call TRBJ2-2; possible D gene TRBD1, 5 bases. The length of the CDR3 is 14 residues. The germline gives CDR1 MNHEY, CDR2 SVGAGI. The V end lost 6 bases, the J end lost 6 bases, and 14 bases lay between the germline ends. The CDR3 is CASRGDSRAGELFF. Written as DNA, the CDR3 is TGTGCCAGCAGAGGAGACAGCCGGGCCGGGGAGCTGTTTTTT.

The chain recombines TRBV7-9 with TRBJ1-5; the match to TRBD1 covers 8 bases. V dropped 5 bases and J dropped 4; count of bases not matched to a gene: 7. This CDR3 spans 15 amino acids. Looked up from germline, CDR1 is SEHNR and CDR2 is FQNEAQ (reference sequence). In DNA, the CDR3 is TGTGCCAGCAGCATCGGGACAGGAGGGAATCAGCCCCAGCATTTT. It encodes CASSIGTGGNQPQHF.

This clonotype showed up many times. J is TRBJ1-1 and V is TRBV7-2; D is possibly TRBD1 (5 bases). Trimming pared 2 bases from V and 5 bases from J, leaving 18 bases between. Germline V gene data show CDR1 as SGHTA and CDR2 as FQGNSA. This CDR3 region has 16 residues. The CDR3, as DNA: TGTGCCAGCAGCTTAATGTCAAGGGGAAAGGGGACTGAAGCTTTCTTT. It specifies CASSLMSRGKGTEAFF.

Only a few counts were recorded for this clonotype. The V call is TRBV7-4, the J call TRBJ2-2, with 10 positions matching TRBD1. Germline CDR1 is SGHVT and CDR2 is SQSDAQ. V dropped 5 bases and J dropped 9; count of bases not matched to a gene: 6. The CDR3 spans 14 residues. The CDR3 coding sequence is TGTGCCAGCAGCCCGGGACAGGGGAGCAGGGAGCTGTTTTTT. Its protein product is CASSPGQGSRELFF.

This clonotype was observed a few times. CDR3 nucleotides: TGTGCCAGCACCCTAAAAGGAACCACTGAAGCTTTCTTT. Its translation is CASTLKGTTEAFF. J is TRBJ1-1 and V is TRBV27; unclear D gene. V shed 7 bases and J shed 4 bases, with 13 bases lying between them. The CDR3 has 13 residues. Germline assignment: CDR1 MNHEY and CDR2 SMNVEV (reference sequence).

The chain couples TRBV11-2 to TRBJ2-7; 7 bases line up with TRBD1. The CDR3 spans 16 residues. Germline trimming cut 6 bases from V and 2 bases from J; bases unmatched to any gene: 13. Germline values: CDR1 SGHAT, CDR2 FQNNGV. CDR3 loop: CASSPLPGTAAYEQYV. CDR3 DNA sequence: TGTGCCAGCAGTCCCCTGCCCGGGACAGCAGCCTACGAGCAGTACGTC.

The chain joins TRBV19 to TRBJ1-2, with D hard to call. The V end was cut by 4 bases, the J end by 8 bases, with 14 bases between. Germline CDR1 and CDR2: LNHDA and SQIVND (reference sequence). This CDR3 is built from 13 residues. The CDR3 protein is CASSTPPYWGYTF. In DNA form, the CDR3 reads TGTGCCAGTAGTACACCCCCTTACTGGGGCTACACCTTC.

Only a few counts were recorded for this clonotype. The gene calls are TRBV7-2 and TRBJ2-7; 9 nucleotides line up with TRBD2. There are 15 residues in the CDR3. Germline lookup yields CDR1 SGHTA and CDR2 FQGNSA. V lost 2 bases to trimming and J lost 5 bases; unmatched junction nucleotides: 7. The CDR3 DNA sequence: TGTGCCAGCAGCTTATTGGCGGGAGGGACCCACGAGCAGTACTTC. Its protein is CASSLLAGGTHEQYF.

In this sample, this clonotype turned up many times. The chain combines TRBV7-2 with TRBJ2-5, with TRBD1 identical over 9 bases. CDR1 and CDR2 (germline): SGHTA, FQGNSA. CDR3 length equals 14 residues. V gave up 5 bases and J gave up 5 bases; unmatched junction bases: 6. CDR3 sequence: CASSPGQGAETQYF. Here the CDR3 DNA reads TGTGCCAGCAGCCCGGGACAGGGTGCGGAGACCCAGTACTTC.

V gene TRBV6-8 combines with J gene TRBJ2-7; 8 nucleotides match TRBD2. Looked up from germline, CDR1 is MNHGY and CDR2 is SAAAGT. V lost 6 bases to trimming and J lost 6 bases; unmatched junction nucleotides: 13. The CDR3 is made up of 15 amino acids. The DNA for the CDR3 is TGTGCCAGCAGCTACGGGTATAGCGGGATGGGCGAGCAGTACGTC. Encoded protein: CASSYGYSGMGEQYV.

A remark on this clonotype: A read error may explain this, as a much larger clone is one base away. The conserved phenylalanine or tryptophan normally closing the CDR3 is absent here, so this likely arose from a read error. This sequence joins TRBV7-9 and TRBJ1-6, with D hard to call. Between the trimmed V and J ends, which lost 1 base and 7 bases, there was a span of 11 bases. The CDR3 is made up of 15 amino acids. Per the germline V gene, CDR1 is SEHNR and CDR2 is FQNEAQ (reference sequence). The CDR3: CASSLGSIQNSPLHL. CDR3 bases: TGTGCCAGCAGCTTAGGCAGTATACAGAATTCACCCCTCCACTTG.

This clonotype was counted only a few times. The chain recombines TRBV30 with TRBJ1-6; the D gene is possibly TRBD1 (5 bases). Germline V lookup: CDR1 GTSNPN, CDR2 SVGIG (reference sequence). V was clipped by 4 bases and J by 0 bases, with 13 bases between them. The CDR3 length is 16 residues. For the CDR3, the DNA is TGTGCCTGGATGGACACCCGGAGCTCCTATAATTCACCCCTCCACTTT. It yields the protein CAWMDTRSSYNSPLHF.

The gene calls are TRBV4-1 and TRBJ2-3; TRBD2 aligns across 13 bases. The CDR3 loop spans 19 amino acids. Germline V gives CDR1 MGHRA, CDR2 YSYEKL. V shed 0 bases, J shed 2 bases, and the junction held 8 bases outside the gene matches. CDR3 coding DNA: TGCGCCAGCAGCCAAGAGGGACCGGGACTAGCGGGAAACACAGATACGCAGTATTTT. Translating it yields CASSQEGPGLAGNTDTQYF.

The chain has TRBV10-3 and TRBJ1-3; D may be TRBD1 (5 bases). V lost 7 bases and J 0 bases, leaving 10 bases between the germline ends. Germline V gives CDR1 ENHRY, CDR2 SYGVKD. The CDR3 runs to 14 residues. CDR3 sequence reads: CAIKQAGSGNTIYF. The CDR3 DNA follows: TGTGCCATCAAACAGGCTGGCTCTGGAAACACCATATATTTT.

The sample holds one count of this clonotype. The chain recombines TRBV7-8 with TRBJ1-6, with TRBD1 matching 10 bases. The V and J ends lost 1 base and 13 bases, in that order; junction bases with no gene match: 16. The length of the CDR3 is 18 residues. Germline CDR1 is SGHVS and CDR2 is FQNEAQ. The CDR3 DNA reads as TGTGCCAGCAGCTTAGGGGGGCGGACAGGGGGAACATATCTTCCCCTCCACTTT. It codes for CASSLGGRTGGTYLPLHF.

This clonotype was detected many times. This chain connects TRBV7-2 to TRBJ1-1, with 8 bases aligning to TRBD1. V was pared by 2 bases and J by 5 bases, with 10 bases of the junction left unmatched. The germline V gene has CDR1 SGHTA and CDR2 FQGNSA. The CDR3 runs 16 residues. CDR3 in DNA: TGTGCCAGCAGCTTAAGCCCCGGGACAGGTTCTACTGAAGCTTTCTTT. It encodes CASSLSPGTGSTEAFF.

In this sample, this clonotype turned up many times. The J gene is TRBJ1-2, the V gene TRBV11-2, with 11 nucleotides matching TRBD1. This CDR3 contains 15 residues. Germline lookup yields CDR1 SGHAT and CDR2 FQNNGV. V trimming: 4 bases; J trimming: 7 bases; junction bases outside the gene matches: 8. The CDR3 coding sequence is TGTGCCAGCAGCTCATCGGGACAGGGGGTAGTTGGCTACACCTTC. This translates into CASSSSGQGVVGYTF.